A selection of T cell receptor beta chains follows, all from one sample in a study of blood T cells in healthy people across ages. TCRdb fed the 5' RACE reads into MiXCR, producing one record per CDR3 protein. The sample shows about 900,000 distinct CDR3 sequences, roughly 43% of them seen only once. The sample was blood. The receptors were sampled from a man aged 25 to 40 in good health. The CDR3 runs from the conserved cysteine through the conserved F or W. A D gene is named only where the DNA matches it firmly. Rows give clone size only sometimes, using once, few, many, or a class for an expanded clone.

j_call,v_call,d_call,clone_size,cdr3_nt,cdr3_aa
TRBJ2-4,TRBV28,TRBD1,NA,TGTGCCAGCAGTTTATTCCCGGGACAGGGGCAAAACATTCAGTACTTC,CASSLFPGQGQNIQYF
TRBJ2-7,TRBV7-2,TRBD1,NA,TGTGCCAGCAGCTACCGACAGGGATGGGACTACGAGCAGTACTTC,CASSYRQGWDYEQYF
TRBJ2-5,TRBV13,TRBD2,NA,TGTGCCAGCAGAAAAGGCGGCGGGAGTTATTTGGAGACCCAGTACTTC,CASRKGGGSYLETQYF
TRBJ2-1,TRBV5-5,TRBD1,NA,TGTGCCAGCAGCTTGGCCCCGCCGGGACAGGGGGCTATCGGGCAGTTCTTC,CASSLAPPGQGAIGQFF
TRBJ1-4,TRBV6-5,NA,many,TGTGCCAGCAGTTACGCGACAGGAGTAGAGGAAAAACTGTTTTTT,CASSYATGVEEKLFF
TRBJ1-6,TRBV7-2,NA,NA,TGTGCCAGCAGCTCCGGGATGTCACCCCTCCACTTT,CASSSGMSPLHF
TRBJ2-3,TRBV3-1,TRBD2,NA,TGTGCCAGCAGCCCCAACAGCGGGGGGGTTCTGGATACGCAGTATTTT,CASSPNSGGVLDTQYF
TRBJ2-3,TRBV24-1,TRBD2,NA,TGTGCCACGGGGAGGGGAGATACGCAGTATTTT,CATGRGDTQYF
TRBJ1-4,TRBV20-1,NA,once,TGCAGTGCTAAAGGGGCCCTAAATGAAAAACTGTTTTTT,CSAKGALNEKLFF
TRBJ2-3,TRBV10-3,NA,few,TGTGCCATCAGTCCTATCCGGGACGGGAGTGGGGATACGCAGTATTTT,CAISPIRDGSGDTQYF
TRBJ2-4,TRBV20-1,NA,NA,TGCAGTGCTAATACGCGCAACATTCAGTACTTC,CSANTRNIQYF
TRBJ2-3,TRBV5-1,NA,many,TGCGCCAGCAGTCAGGACAGCGCATACACAGATACGCAGTATTTT,CASSQDSAYTDTQYF
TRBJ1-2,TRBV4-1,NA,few,TGCGCCAGCAGCCAAGACCAGGGTGGAAACTATGGCTACACCTTC,CASSQDQGGNYGYTF
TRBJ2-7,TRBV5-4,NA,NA,TGTGCCAGCAGCGCGACAGTAGAGCAGTACTTC,CASSATVEQYF
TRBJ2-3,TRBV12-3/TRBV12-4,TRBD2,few,TGTGCCAGCAGGAGAGCGGGGGAACGGGATACGCAGTATTTT,CASRRAGERDTQYF
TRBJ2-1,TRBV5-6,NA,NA,TGTGCCAGCAGCATACCCGGGACCCCCATAAGGGGTGAGCAGTTCTTC,CASSIPGTPIRGEQFF
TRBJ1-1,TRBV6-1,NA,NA,TGTGCCAGCAGTGAAGCCCGGGGACGGAACACTGAAGCTTTCTTT,CASSEARGRNTEAFF
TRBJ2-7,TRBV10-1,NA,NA,TGCGCCAGCAGTGAGACCAGGAGCTCCTACAATGAGCAGTACTTC,CASSETRSSYNEQYF
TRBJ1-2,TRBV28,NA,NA,TGTGCCAGCGATGATTATACATCGGATGGCTACACCTTC,CASDDYTSDGYTF
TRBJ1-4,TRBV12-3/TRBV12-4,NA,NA,TGTGCCGGCAGTCCAAAAGGGGCTAATGAAAAACTGTTTTTT,CAGSPKGANEKLFF
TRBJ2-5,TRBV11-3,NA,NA,TGTGCCAGCAGCCAGGGCACAGAGACCCAGTACTTC,CASSQGTETQYF
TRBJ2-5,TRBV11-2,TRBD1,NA,TGTGCCAGCAGCTTAGGAATAGGGACAGGGGCACACCAAGAGACCCAGTACTTC,CASSLGIGTGAHQETQYF
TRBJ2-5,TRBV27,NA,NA,TGTGCCAGCAGTTCCCTGGTGTATGGGAGCCAAGAGACCCAGTACTTC,CASSSLVYGSQETQYF
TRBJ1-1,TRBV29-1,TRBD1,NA,TGCAGCGTTGGGGGAGGACAGGCAGTCCCGAACACTGAAGCTTTCTTT,CSVGGGQAVPNTEAFF
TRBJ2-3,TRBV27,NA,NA,TGTGCCAGCAGTTTAATGGGCGTAGGAGCAGATACGCAGTATTTT,CASSLMGVGADTQYF
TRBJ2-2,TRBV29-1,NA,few,TGCAGCGCCCGAGGCCGGTTTACCGGGGAGCTGTTTTTT,CSARGRFTGELFF
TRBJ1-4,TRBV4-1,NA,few,TGCGCCAGCAGCCTTCACCTGGACAGAACTAATGAAAAACTGTTTTTT,CASSLHLDRTNEKLFF
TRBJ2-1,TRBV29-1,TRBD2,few,TGCAGCGGTGCCGGTCTAGCGGGGGGGCCGACCTACAATGAGCAGTTCTTC,CSGAGLAGGPTYNEQFF
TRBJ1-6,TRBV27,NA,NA,TGTGCCAGCGCAGGGAGCTCCTATAATTCACCCCTCCACTTT,CASAGSSYNSPLHF
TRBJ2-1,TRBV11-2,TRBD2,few,TGTGCCAGCAGCACGGGGGGAGCGGCGAGCTCCTACAATGAGCAGTTCTTC,CASSTGGAASSYNEQFF
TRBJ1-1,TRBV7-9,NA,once,TGTGCCAGCAGCTTAGACCCGGGCAGGGCATACACTGAAGCTTTCTTT,CASSLDPGRAYTEAFF
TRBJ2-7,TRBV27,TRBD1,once,TGTGCCAGCAAGGACAGGGGAAGCTACGAGCAGTACTTC,CASKDRGSYEQYF
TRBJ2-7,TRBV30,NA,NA,TGTGCCTGGAGTCAGGACAGCTCCTACGAGCAGTACTTC,CAWSQDSSYEQYF
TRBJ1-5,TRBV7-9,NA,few,TGTGCCAGCAGCTTATTTTATGGCCAGAGTAGCAATCAGCCCCAGCATTTT,CASSLFYGQSSNQPQHF
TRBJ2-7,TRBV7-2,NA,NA,TGTGCCAGCAGCTCAGGGGGGACTATCAATGAGCAGTACTTC,CASSSGGTINEQYF
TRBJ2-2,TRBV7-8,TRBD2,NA,TGTGCCAGCAGCTTAGGTGCGCGGGGGGCACCCGGGGAGCTGTTTTTT,CASSLGARGAPGELFF
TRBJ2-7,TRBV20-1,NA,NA,TGCAGTGCTTACTCGGACAGCTCCTACGAGCAGTACTTC,CSAYSDSSYEQYF
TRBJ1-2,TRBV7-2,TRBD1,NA,TGTGCCAGCAGCTTAGGGACAGGGGGCTCCAGCCGCGGCTACACCTTC,CASSLGTGGSSRGYTF
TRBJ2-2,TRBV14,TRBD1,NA,TGTGCCAGCAGCTACAGGACAGGGAGGACCGGGGAGCTGTTTTTT,CASSYRTGRTGELFF
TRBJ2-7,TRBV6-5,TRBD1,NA,TGTGCCAGCAGTTACTCTAGTCAGGGGGCCCACGAGCAGTACTTC,CASSYSSQGAHEQYF
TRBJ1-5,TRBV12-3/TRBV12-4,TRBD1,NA,TGTGCCAGCAGTCCGGGACAGGGGGGTTCTCAGCCCCAGCATTTT,CASSPGQGGSQPQHF
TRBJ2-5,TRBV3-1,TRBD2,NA,TGTGCCAGCAGCCTACCGGGGGGGGTAGTAGAGACCCAGTACTTC,CASSLPGGVVETQYF
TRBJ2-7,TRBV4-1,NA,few,TGCGCCAGCAGGGGCTTTGAGGGAGGTTCGGAAGAGCAGTACTTC,CASRGFEGGSEEQYF
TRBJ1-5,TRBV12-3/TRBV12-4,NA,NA,TGTGCCAGCAGGACCGGACGACAGAACAATCAGCCCCAGCATTTT,CASRTGRQNNQPQHF
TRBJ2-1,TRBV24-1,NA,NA,TGTGCCACCAGTGATTGCAGCAGTGAGCAGTTCTTC,CATSDCSSEQFF